Following are 30 T cell receptor beta chains from one sample sequenced in a study of glioma-infiltrating T cells after dendritic cell vaccination. Clones were sequenced by immunoSEQ multiplex PCR, and TCRdb holds only the in-frame ones, with some missing. The profile covers 93,000 or so clones, with about 79% appearing a single time and nearly 6% taken by the ten largest. The sequences come from blood, collected before dendritic cell vaccination. These receptors were collected from a human donor with glioblastoma.

The rearrangement links TRBV18 to TRBJ1-5; 9 bases agree with TRBD1. V lost 6 bases to trimming and J lost 6 bases; unmatched junction nucleotides: 9. The CDR3 loop spans 15 amino acids. Germline V gene data show CDR1 as KGHSH and CDR2 as LQKENI. For the CDR3, the DNA is TGTGCCAGCTCCGCAACAACGGGACAGGGTCAGCCCCAGCATTTT. It codes for CASSATTGQGQPQHF. The full variable domain, its missing parts supplied by reference TRBV18 and TRBJ1-5, is NAGVMQNPRHLVRRRGQEARLRCSPMKGHSHVYWYRQLPEEGLKFMVYLQKENIIDESGMPKERFSAEFPKEGPSILRIQQVVRGDSAAYFCASSATTGQGQPQHFGDGTRLSIL.

The chain couples TRBV25-1 to TRBJ1-1; 9 nucleotides line up with TRBD1. Germline V CDR1 and CDR2: MGHDK, SYGVNS. The length of the CDR3 is 13 residues. With 4 bases clipped from V and 4 bases from J, the junction kept 1 base outside the gene matches. CDR3 region: CASSVTGGTEAFF. For the CDR3, the DNA is TGTGCCAGCAGTGTGACAGGGGGCACTGAAGCTTTCTTT.

This chain joins TRBV15 and TRBJ2-2, with D unclear. The CDR3 consists of 13 residues. Germline-derived CDR1 and CDR2 are LNHNV and YYDKDF (reference sequence). The V end was cut by 4 bases, the J end by 3 bases, with 6 bases between. CDR3 loop: CATSIGDTGELFF. The DNA for the CDR3 is TGTGCCACCAGCATAGGAGACACCGGGGAGCTGTTTTTT.

This chain links TRBV30 with TRBJ2-7, with D perhaps TRBD1 (5 bases). The germline V gene encodes CDR1 GTSNPN and CDR2 SVGIG (reference sequence). The CDR3 extends over 12 amino acids. Trimming stripped 0 bases from V and 5 bases from J, with 8 bases between. CDR3 sequence: CAWSVGVDEQYF. The CDR3 DNA is TGTGCCTGGAGTGTAGGGGTGGACGAGCAGTACTTC.

There are a few counts of this clone. The gene calls are TRBV6-6 and TRBJ1-5; TRBD1 is a possible D gene (5 bases). V was clipped by 7 bases and J by 1 base, with 11 bases between them. The CDR3 covers 14 residues. The germline gives CDR1 MNHNY, CDR2 SVGAGI (reference sequence). CDR3 sequence reads: CASIGGGSNQPQHF. DNA for the CDR3: TGTGCCAGCATTGGGGGAGGGAGCAATCAGCCCCAGCATTTT.

V is TRBV5-6 and J is TRBJ2-1; TRBD2 matches at 10 bases. Germline CDR1 and CDR2: SGHDT and YYEEEE. CDR3 length: 15 residues. The trim removed 4 bases at V and 6 bases at J, leaving 7 bases unmatched. CDR3 sequence (DNA): TGTGCCAGCAGCGCTCTAGCGGGGGCAGGCAATGAGCAGTTCTTC. Translating it yields CASSALAGAGNEQFF.

This clone was counted a few times. The chain recombines TRBV27 with TRBJ1-1; no clear D gene. Germline lookup yields CDR1 MNHEY and CDR2 SMNVEV (reference sequence). The CDR3 has 14 residues. V was trimmed by 2 bases and J by 0 bases, leaving 7 bases between them. The CDR3 DNA reads TGTGCCAGCAGTTTAGCCAGGATGAACACTGAAGCTTTCTTT. The encoded protein is CASSLARMNTEAFF.

The chain is built from TRBV6-5 and TRBJ1-6, with a weak D call TRBD1 (6 bases). CDR3 length: 15 amino acids. Germline V CDR1 and CDR2: MNHEY, SVGAGI. Trimming stripped 8 bases from V and 9 bases from J, with 20 bases between. CDR3 sequence reads: CASGNTRGFGSPLHF. The CDR3 DNA sequence: TGTGCCAGCGGGAACACCAGGGGTTTCGGTTCACCCCTCCACTTT.

The J gene is TRBJ1-1, the V gene TRBV25-1; 10 nucleotides line up with TRBD1. The V gene's germline CDR1 is MGHDK and CDR2 SYGVNS. J lost 11 bases, V lost 6 bases, and 6 bases had no gene match. The CDR3 runs to 12 residues. CDR3 in DNA: TGTGCCAGCAGGAATCCGGGACAGGGGGCTTTCTTT. As protein: CASRNPGQGAFF.

The chain employs TRBV6-6 and TRBJ1-5, with unresolved D. CDR3 length: 14 residues. Trimming took 5 bases from V and 1 from J, leaving 9 bases between them. Germline loops: CDR1 MNHNY, CDR2 SVGAGI (reference sequence). CDR3 in amino acids: CASSVQSSNQPQHF. The CDR3, as DNA: TGTGCCAGCAGTGTTCAGTCAAGCAATCAGCCCCAGCATTTT.

V is TRBV28 and J is TRBJ1-1, with a tentative D call TRBD1 (6 bases). The CDR3 sequence is 17 residues long. V lost 7 bases to trimming and J lost 4 bases, with 25 bases between them. Germline V gene sequence: CDR1 MDHEN, CDR2 SYDVKM. CDR3 residues: CASTPSDSPIQFTEAFF. CDR3 DNA: TGTGCCAGCACACCGTCGGACAGCCCCATTCAGTTCACTGAAGCTTTCTTT.

This chain uses TRBV5-1 with TRBJ2-1; a weak D match, TRBD2 (6 bases). The CDR3 length is 16 residues. V dropped 0 bases and J dropped 2 bases, with 12 bases sitting between them. Germline CDR1 reads SGHRS; CDR2 reads YFSETQ. The CDR3 nucleotides read TGCGCCAGCAGCTTGGTCGGGGGTCGGGCCTACAATGAGCAGTTCTTC. It translates to CASSLVGGRAYNEQFF.

J is TRBJ2-1 and V is TRBV4-1, with D perhaps TRBD1 (6 bases). From germline, CDR1 is MGHRA and CDR2 YSYEKL. The V end lost 3 bases, the J end lost 9 bases, and 24 bases lay between the germline ends. The CDR3 is 17 amino acids. As DNA, the CDR3 is TGCGCCAGCAGCCAGGATGCCGGGACATATAGCGTTAGTGAGCAGTTCTTC. Its translation is CASSQDAGTYSVSEQFF.

The CDR3 loop is CASRDRDTGELFF. CDR3 DNA sequence: TGCGCCAGCAGGGACAGGGACACCGGGGAGCTGTTTTTT. The chain employs TRBV10-1 and TRBJ2-2, with TRBD1 identical over 8 bases. The J segment lost 3 bases and the V segment lost 6 bases, leaving 0 bases of the junction unmatched. The length of the CDR3 is 13 residues. CDR1 is WNHNN, CDR2 SYGVQD, per germline (reference sequence).

This clone was counted a single time. This chain links TRBV7-6 with TRBJ2-7, with 9 bases matching TRBD2. The trim removed 5 bases at V and 0 bases at J, leaving 11 bases unmatched. CDR1 is SGHVS and CDR2 is FNYEAQ in the germline V gene. The CDR3 length is 17 residues. The CDR3 is CASSIGIAGVSSYEQYF. Written as DNA, the CDR3 is TGTGCCAGCAGCATTGGGATAGCGGGGGTGAGCTCCTACGAGCAGTACTTC.

The chain couples TRBV18 to TRBJ1-2, with a possible D match to TRBD1 (5 bases). Trimming removed 0 bases at V and 10 bases at J, with 12 bases between. The CDR3 sequence is 13 residues long. The germline gives CDR1 KGHSH, CDR2 LQKENI. The CDR3 coding sequence is TGTGCCAGCTCACCACCGAATCAGGGTCCCTACACCTTC. Its translation is CASSPPNQGPYTF.

V gene TRBV4-2 combines with J gene TRBJ1-3; D is uncertain. The CDR3 spans 14 residues. Deletions cut 4 bases from V and 0 bases from J, with 7 bases between. Germline-derived CDR1 and CDR2 are LGHNA and YNFKEQ. The CDR3, as DNA: TGTGCCAGCAGCCCCACAGCCTCTGGAAACACCATATATTTT. Its protein is CASSPTASGNTIYF.

The V gene is TRBV5-4, the J gene TRBJ2-1, with D tentatively TRBD1 (5 bases). Germline V gene data show CDR1 as SGHNT and CDR2 as YYREEE (reference sequence). Trimming pared 4 bases from V and 2 bases from J, leaving 16 bases between. The CDR3 is 16 amino acids. The CDR3 region has the DNA TGTGCCAGCAGCACCAGGGCGGAGTTCACCTACAATGAGCAGTTCTTC. It translates to CASSTRAEFTYNEQFF.

This clone was recorded only once. The V gene is TRBV7-4, the J gene TRBJ2-1; the D is unclear. V was trimmed by 7 bases and J by 3 bases, leaving 19 bases between them. The V gene's germline CDR1 is SGHVT and CDR2 SQSDAQ. The CDR3 length is 16 residues. The CDR3 loop reads CASNTQRRRIYNEQFF. The CDR3 nucleotides are TGTGCCAGCAACACCCAAAGGCGGAGAATCTACAATGAGCAGTTCTTC.

J is TRBJ1-1 and V is TRBV28, with TRBD1 matching over 7 bases. V shed 2 bases and J 7 bases; nucleotides not matched to a gene: 7. CDR1 MDHEN and CDR2 SYDVKM come from the germline V gene. CDR3 length: 14 amino acids. In nucleotides, the CDR3 is TGTGCCAGCAGTTTAGCCCCAGGGGGGTTTGAAGCTTTCTTT. Translating it yields CASSLAPGGFEAFF.

The J gene is TRBJ1-1, the V gene TRBV2, with D possibly matching TRBD1 (6 bases). V was pared by 6 bases and J by 6 bases, with 17 bases between. Germline CDR1 reads SNHLY; CDR2 reads FYNNEI. This CDR3 spans 14 amino acids. The CDR3 region has the DNA TGTGCCAGCAGCCTAACCAGGGGATCTGCTGAAGCTTTCTTT. It yields the protein CASSLTRGSAEAFF.

The rearrangement uses TRBV11-3 and TRBJ2-2, with 10 bases matching TRBD1. Trimming took 4 bases from V and 4 from J; bases not matched to a gene: 9. Germline CDR1 SGHNT, CDR2 YENEEA. The CDR3 runs 17 residues. CDR3 region: CASSSGWGTGATGELFF. The CDR3 nucleotides read TGTGCCAGCAGCTCGGGATGGGGGACAGGGGCCACCGGGGAGCTGTTTTTT.

This clone was seen a single time. This sequence joins TRBV10-3 and TRBJ2-7, with 9 bases that match TRBD1. V lost 3 bases and J lost 3; bases outside the gene matches: 12. The germline gives CDR1 ENHRY, CDR2 SYGVKD. The CDR3 consists of 17 residues. In nucleotides, the CDR3 is TGTGCCATCAGTGACACCGGCCATACAGGGGGCGTCTACGAGCAGTACTTC. Protein: CAISDTGHTGGVYEQYF.

The rearrangement joins TRBV19 to TRBJ2-1, with TRBD1 matching 7 bases. The V and J ends lost 3 bases and 3 bases, in that order; junction bases with no gene match: 8. This CDR3 region has 16 residues. From germline, CDR1 is LNHDA and CDR2 SQIVND (reference sequence). CDR3 sequence (DNA): TGTGCCAGTAGTATCTCTGCAGGGGGTCTCTACAATGAGCAGTTCTTC. Translating gives CASSISAGGLYNEQFF.

This chain uses TRBV28 with TRBJ2-3; D might be TRBD1 (6 bases). Per the germline V gene, CDR1 is MDHEN and CDR2 is SYDVKM. Trimming pared 6 bases from V and 1 base from J, leaving 8 bases between. This CDR3 is 13 amino acids long. The CDR3 coding sequence is TGTGCCAGCAGGGACAGCGGCACAGATACGCAGTATTTT. Translated, it gives CASRDSGTDTQYF.

The V gene is TRBV18, the J gene TRBJ1-2; 8 bases align to TRBD1. The CDR3 is made up of 15 amino acids. Germline values: CDR1 KGHSH, CDR2 LQKENI. Trimming at V came to 3 bases and at J to 8 bases, leaving 11 bases not matched to a gene. CDR3 amino acids: CASSPQTGARGGYTF. CDR3 in DNA: TGTGCCAGCTCACCCCAGACAGGGGCTCGGGGGGGCTACACCTTC.

V gene TRBV2 combines with J gene TRBJ2-3; 8 nucleotides agree with TRBD2. The germline V gene has CDR1 SNHLY and CDR2 FYNNEI. Losses at the gene ends were 5 bases for V and 3 bases for J; bases not matched to a gene: 4. CDR3 length equals 14 residues. The DNA of the CDR3 is TGTGCCAGCAGTCGGCCTAGCGGGACAGATACGCAGTATTTT. It specifies CASSRPSGTDTQYF. The entire variable domain, with the rest obtained from reference TRBV2 and TRBJ2-3, is as follows: EPEVTQTPSHQVTQMGQEVILRCVPISNHLYFYWYRQILGQKVEFLVSFYNNEISEKSEIFDDQFSVERPDGSNFTLKIRSTKLEDSAMYFCASSRPSGTDTQYFGPGTRLTVL.

The chain has TRBV19 and TRBJ1-5; D is possibly TRBD1 (6 bases). Trimming removed 5 bases from V and 1 base from J, with 15 bases in between. The CDR3 contains 16 residues. Germline loops: CDR1 LNHDA, CDR2 SQIVND (reference sequence). The CDR3 nucleotides read TGTGCCAGTAGTCCCTCGGTGGGGGCGAGCAATCAGCCCCAGCATTTT. Translating it yields CASSPSVGASNQPQHF.

This clone has just a few counts. This chain links TRBV4-3 with TRBJ2-1, with TRBD2 matching over 13 bases. V lost 4 bases to trimming and J lost 7 bases; unmatched junction nucleotides: 4. This CDR3 is 15 amino acids long. Germline lookup yields CDR1 LGHNA and CDR2 YSLEER. The DNA for the CDR3 is TGCGCCAGCAGCCTACTAGCGGGGGGGACTAATGAGCAGTTCTTC. Amino acids: CASSLLAGGTNEQFF.

CDR3 residues: CASSLGTGGTEAFF. The CDR3 bases are TGTGCCAGCAGTTTGGGGACAGGGGGCACTGAAGCTTTCTTT. The chain combines TRBV27 with TRBJ1-1; 11 bases map to TRBD1. This CDR3 is 14 amino acids long. Germline trimming cut 3 bases from V and 4 bases from J; bases unmatched to any gene: 1. The germline gives CDR1 MNHEY, CDR2 SMNVEV (reference sequence).